A single sample gave rise to the 26 T cell receptor beta chains below, sequenced in a study of STAT3 mutations in large granular lymphocyte leukemia (dated by TCRdb to between 2018 and 2020). Overall results and qualifications from the work: At least one immunodominant TCRbeta clonotype was present in every T-LGLL patient, and multiple immunodominant subclonotypes appeared in about half of the T-LGLL patients.

These receptors' antigens are unknown. Library preparation was by the immunoSEQ multiplex PCR assay. TCRdb's version of the immuneACCESS table is confined to in-frame rearrangements and falls short of the full clone set. An unresolved V gene accounts for under half of the shortfall where checked; the remainder is of unknown origin. The sample table lists around 4,500 clones, roughly 80% of them with a count of one. Over 75% of the sample lies in the top ten. Sample: peripheral blood mononuclear cells. These receptors were collected from a man aged 35-49 years with T-cell large granular lymphocyte leukemia. Some clones in this sample may be carry-over from other donors' samples. The age is the age at diagnosis.

The chain employs TRBV19 and TRBJ2-7, with D hard to call. The germline V and J ends were trimmed by 1 base and 0 bases, with 4 bases remaining between them. This CDR3 comprises 13 residues. From germline, CDR1 is LNHDA and CDR2 SQIVND (reference sequence). DNA for the CDR3: TGTGCCAGTAGTATAGGGATCTCCTACGAGCAGTACTTC. It translates to CASSIGISYEQYF.

This clone has more than one count but fewer than ten. The chain has TRBV7-2 and TRBJ2-7; D ambiguous. Trimming removed 1 base from V and 4 bases from J, with 8 bases in between. The CDR3 runs to 13 residues. The germline V gene has CDR1 SGHTA and CDR2 FQGNSA. CDR3: CASSLVSPYEQYF. In DNA, the CDR3 is TGTGCCAGCAGCTTAGTGAGTCCGTACGAGCAGTACTTC.

The chain uses TRBV7-3 and TRBJ1-1; D remains unclear. V lost 4 bases to trimming and J lost 0 bases, with 6 bases between them. Germline lookup yields CDR1 SGHTA and CDR2 FQGTGA. The CDR3 consists of 13 residues. The CDR3 sequence: CASSSSMNTEAFF. CDR3 in DNA: TGTGCCAGCAGCTCTTCTATGAACACTGAAGCTTTCTTT.

The CDR3 spells CASSLRDASYGYTF. The CDR3 coding sequence is TGTGCCAGCAGCTTAAGAGATGCAAGCTATGGCTACACCTTC. J is TRBJ1-2 and V is TRBV5-4, with no clear D. Per the germline V gene, CDR1 is SGHNT and CDR2 is YYREEE (reference sequence). V lost 2 bases and J 4 bases, leaving 12 bases between the germline ends. This CDR3 is built from 14 residues. The full variable domain, with the rest looked up from reference TRBV5-4 and TRBJ1-2, is ETGVTQSPTHLIKTRGQQVTLRCSSQSGHNTVSWYQQALGQGPQFIFQYYREEENGRGNFPPRFSGLQFPNYSSELNVNALELDDSALYLCASSLRDASYGYTFGSGTRLTVV.

V gene TRBV6-6 combines with J gene TRBJ1-1, with TRBD1 matching over 8 bases. Germline lookup yields CDR1 MNHNY and CDR2 SVGAGI (reference sequence). The junction had 12 bases not matched to a gene; V was cut back by 5 bases and J by 4 bases. The CDR3 length is 16 residues. Here the CDR3 DNA reads TGTGCCAGCAGTCCTAGACAGGGGACGCTCCTCACTGAAGCTTTCTTT. Translation gives CASSPRQGTLLTEAFF.

This rearrangement joins TRBV5-1 to TRBJ1-2; tentative D call: TRBD1 (5 bases). Germline CDR1 reads SGHRS; CDR2 reads YFSETQ. CDR3 length: 14 amino acids. Trimming cost V 8 bases and J 2 bases, with 16 bases left between them. The CDR3 region is CASSTGGTNYGYTF. For the CDR3, the DNA is TGCGCCAGTTCCACCGGGGGTACGAACTATGGCTACACCTTC. The full variable domain, completed using reference TRBV5-1 and TRBJ1-2, is KAGVTQTPRYLIKTRGQQVTLSCSPISGHRSVSWYQQTPGQGLQFLFEYFSETQRNKGNFPGRFSGRQFSNSRSEMNVSTLELGDSALYLCASSTGGTNYGYTFGSGTRLTVV.

The gene calls are TRBV5-1 and TRBJ1-5; the D gene is possibly TRBD1 (6 bases). The CDR3 is 15 residues long. Germline values: CDR1 SGHRS, CDR2 YFSETQ. Deletions cut 1 base from V and 1 base from J, with 9 bases between. CDR3 amino acids: CASSLTGYSNQPQHF. In DNA form, the CDR3 reads TGCGCCAGCAGCTTGACAGGGTACAGCAATCAGCCCCAGCATTTT. Full variable domain (missing parts from reference TRBV5-1 and TRBJ1-5): KAGVTQTPRYLIKTRGQQVTLSCSPISGHRSVSWYQQTPGQGLQFLFEYFSETQRNKGNFPGRFSGRQFSNSRSEMNVSTLELGDSALYLCASSLTGYSNQPQHFGDGTRLSIL.

By its share, this clone is hyperexpanded. This sequence joins TRBV29-1 and TRBJ2-7; 8 bases fit TRBD1. Trimming removed 6 bases from V and 4 bases from J; junction bases left unmatched: 14. This CDR3 comprises 15 residues. Germline-derived CDR1 and CDR2 are SQVTM and ANQGSEA. The CDR3 DNA follows: TGCAGCGTCCGTGGCAGGGGGCATACTCCTTACGAGCAGTACTTC. Translated: CSVRGRGHTPYEQYF.

In this sample, this clone turned up once. J is TRBJ2-1 and V is TRBV5-1; 7 positions agree with TRBD1. The CDR3 is 14 residues long. V was pared by 4 bases and J by 2 bases, with 3 bases of the junction left unmatched. Germline CDR1 and CDR2: SGHRS and YFSETQ. Here the CDR3 DNA reads TGCGCCAGCAGCCCCGGACAGGCCTACAATGAGCAGTTCTTC. Translating it yields CASSPGQAYNEQFF. The entire variable domain, with the rest obtained from reference TRBV5-1 and TRBJ2-1, is as follows: KAGVTQTPRYLIKTRGQQVTLSCSPISGHRSVSWYQQTPGQGLQFLFEYFSETQRNKGNFPGRFSGRQFSNSRSEMNVSTLELGDSALYLCASSPGQAYNEQFFGPGTRLTVL.

The chain carries TRBV5-4 and TRBJ2-7; D is uncertain. V was pared by 4 bases and J by 0 bases, with 17 bases between. Per the germline V gene, CDR1 is SGHNT and CDR2 is YYREEE (reference sequence). The CDR3 sequence is 16 residues long. The CDR3 protein is CASSDLGPTNSYEQYF. The CDR3 DNA follows: TGTGCCAGCAGCGACCTAGGACCCACCAACTCCTACGAGCAGTACTTC.

This chain links TRBV30 with TRBJ1-4, with D possibly TRBD1 on 5 matching bases. The CDR3 is made up of 13 amino acids. Germline V gene data show CDR1 as GTSNPN and CDR2 as SVGIG (reference sequence). V was shortened by 0 bases and J by 11 bases, with 13 bases between the two germline ends. CDR3 protein: CAWSVLPDNKLFF. The CDR3, as DNA: TGTGCCTGGAGTGTACTTCCGGACAATAAACTGTTTTTT.

DNA for the CDR3: TGCGCCAGCAGCTTGGGAGCAGGGGGAGGCTACACCTTC. Protein product: CASSLGAGGGYTF. This rearrangement joins TRBV5-1 to TRBJ1-2; 7 nucleotides align to TRBD1. The CDR3 loop spans 13 amino acids. Germline CDR1 is SGHRS and CDR2 is YFSETQ. The V segment lost 0 bases and the J segment 8 bases; nucleotides outside the gene matches: 4.

The rearrangement joins TRBV6-5 to TRBJ2-7; D unresolved. With 2 bases removed from V and 5 bases from J, the gap between germline ends came to 16 bases. The CDR3 has 15 residues. Germline V lookup: CDR1 MNHEY, CDR2 SVGAGI. CDR3 sequence (DNA): TGTGCCAGCAGTTACGACGGGTTTACCCCCAACGAGCAGTACTTC. Encoded protein: CASSYDGFTPNEQYF.

This chain uses TRBV18 with TRBJ1-4; 7 bases map to TRBD1. From germline, CDR1 is KGHSH and CDR2 LQKENI. This CDR3 has 13 residues. V shed 8 bases and J 3 bases; nucleotides not matched to a gene: 3. The CDR3 nucleotides read TGTGCCAGCCAGGGACAGCCTAATGAAAAACTGTTTTTT. This translates into CASQGQPNEKLFF.

CDR3 sequence: CASSEGAFSGNTIYF. DNA of the CDR3: TGCGCCAGCAGTGAGGGGGCTTTCTCTGGAAACACCATATATTTT. The V gene is TRBV10-2, the J gene TRBJ1-3; maybe TRBD1 (5 bases). CDR3 length: 15 residues. V shed 2 bases and J shed 0 bases, with 8 bases lying between them. The germline V gene has CDR1 WSHSY and CDR2 SAAADI.

The V call is TRBV20-1, the J call TRBJ1-2; D uncertain. The CDR3 covers 11 residues. Trimming stripped 3 bases from V and 5 bases from J, with 7 bases between. The germline CDR1 and CDR2 sequences are DFQATT and SNEGSKA (reference sequence). DNA of the CDR3: TGCAGTGCTAGTAATGCGTATGGCTACACCTTC. Translated, it gives CSASNAYGYTF.

V gene TRBV7-9 combines with J gene TRBJ1-2; unclear D gene. V was pared by 2 bases and J by 8 bases, with 9 bases between. The CDR3 runs to 12 residues. Germline V gene data show CDR1 as SEHNR and CDR2 as FQNEAQ (reference sequence). DNA of the CDR3: TGTGCCAGCAGCTTACGATCTATAGGCTACACCTTC. This codes for CASSLRSIGYTF. The whole variable domain, remainder taken from reference TRBV7-9 and TRBJ1-2, is DTGVSQNPRHKITKRGQNVTFRCDPISEHNRLYWYRQTLGQGPEFLTYFQNEAQLEKSRLLSDRFSAERPKGSFSTLEIQRTEQGDSAMYLCASSLRSIGYTFGSGTRLTVV.

This chain links TRBV9 with TRBJ2-3; D unresolved. The ends were cut back, 2 bases at V and 1 base at J, with 5 bases in the middle. Germline CDR1 is SGDLS and CDR2 is YYNGEE. This CDR3 is 13 amino acids long. Here the CDR3 reads CASSVGGTDTQYF. CDR3 sequence (DNA): TGTGCCAGCAGCGTCGGAGGCACAGATACGCAGTATTTT.

The J gene is TRBJ1-2, the V gene TRBV27, with 7 bases lining up with TRBD1. Germline assignment: CDR1 MNHEY and CDR2 SMNVEV (reference sequence). This CDR3 has 16 residues. V dropped 5 bases and J dropped 7; count of bases not matched to a gene: 16. CDR3 in amino acids: CASSPQPATGEPGYTF. In DNA, the CDR3 is TGTGCCAGCAGTCCTCAACCGGCTACAGGGGAGCCTGGCTACACCTTC.

This chain connects TRBV5-4 to TRBJ2-2; D tentatively fits TRBD1 or TRBD2 (5 bases each). CDR1 is SGHNT and CDR2 is YYREEE in the germline V gene (reference sequence). V was trimmed by 4 bases and J by 3 bases, leaving 16 bases between them. This CDR3 comprises 16 residues. The CDR3 loop reads CASSHQSGRYTGELFF. CDR3 DNA sequence: TGTGCCAGCAGCCATCAGTCGGGGCGATACACCGGGGAGCTGTTTTTT.

This sequence joins TRBV5-1 and TRBJ1-6; possible D gene TRBD1, 5 bases. Germline V gene sequence: CDR1 SGHRS, CDR2 YFSETQ. V lost 0 bases, J lost 11 bases, and 12 bases lay in between. This CDR3 has 14 amino acids. CDR3 DNA: TGCGCCAGCAGCTTGGGCCAGGGTCTGGCACCCCTCCACTTT. This codes for CASSLGQGLAPLHF.

This clone was seen a few times. The chain is built from TRBV7-2 and TRBJ1-1; D is undetermined. The CDR3 is made up of 10 amino acids. Trimming left V 8 bases short and J 1 base short, with 2 bases between. Germline V gives CDR1 SGHTA, CDR2 FQGNSA. This CDR3 reads CASGNTEAFF. CDR3 DNA sequence: TGTGCCAGCGGGAACACTGAAGCTTTCTTT.

The V gene is TRBV7-2, the J gene TRBJ2-7; D gene ambiguous. CDR3 length equals 14 residues. Trimming took 1 base from V and 3 from J, leaving 10 bases between them. Germline CDR1 SGHTA, CDR2 FQGNSA. CDR3 sequence reads: CASSLGRTGYEQYF. CDR3 coding DNA: TGTGCCAGCAGCTTAGGCCGGACGGGCTACGAGCAGTACTTC.

The V call is TRBV10-3, the J call TRBJ1-6; D ambiguous. Germline V gives CDR1 ENHRY, CDR2 SYGVKD. This CDR3 is 17 amino acids long. V was clipped by 3 bases and J by 9 bases, with 21 bases between them. CDR3 amino acids: CAISEKGGSGLISPLHF. The CDR3 bases are TGTGCCATCAGTGAAAAGGGAGGTTCGGGCCTTATTTCACCCCTCCACTTT.

V is TRBV6-6 and J is TRBJ2-5; no firm D call. Germline-derived CDR1 and CDR2 are MNHNY and SVGAGI (reference sequence). V lost 5 bases, J lost 11 bases, and 15 bases lay in between. The CDR3 contains 12 residues. This CDR3 is CASSPPMTAQYF. The CDR3 nucleotides read TGTGCCAGCAGTCCCCCGATGACGGCGCAGTACTTC.

This rearrangement joins TRBV5-1 to TRBJ2-1; the D gene is possibly TRBD2 (5 bases). The germline CDR1 and CDR2 sequences are SGHRS and YFSETQ. V gave up 1 base and J gave up 2 bases, with 16 bases separating them. The CDR3 spans 17 residues. The CDR3 DNA reads TGCGCCAGCAGCTTGAACCTCGGGGTAGGCACCTACAATGAGCAGTTCTTC. Translated, it gives CASSLNLGVGTYNEQFF.